This entry lists 13 T cell receptor beta chains sequenced from one sample in a study of vaccination effects on CD4 cells after COVID-19 (dated by TCRdb to 2021 to 2024). In the ViraFEST assay, PBMC were stimulated with viral peptide pools, and antigen-specific CD4+ T cell clonotypes were then identified by expansion using TCR sequencing. After about 9 days of culture, CD4+ T cells were isolated with the EasySep CD4+ T cell isolation kit. Negative nucleocapsid antibody results before and after vaccination confirmed that the healthy vaccine recipients had no prior SARS-CoV-2 infection. Their antigens remain unidentified. The library came from the immunoSEQ multiplex PCR assay. Imported from immuneACCESS, the table was reduced by TCRdb to in-frame sequences with V and J called. These copies leave out some clones; in studies compared against another copy, an unresolved V gene accounts for under half, and the cause of the remainder is not known. This sample lists 70,000 or so clones; approximately 75% were detected once. Roughly 2.9% of the sample lies in the top ten.

Here the sequenced sample was CD4+ T cells from PBMCs cultured with HCoV-NL63 spike peptides, taken before COVID-19 vaccination. The sample's cell subset or site label, decoded: HCoV-NL63 spike overlapping peptide pool stimulation. The receptors were sampled from a human donor who received a COVID-19 vaccine.

The CDR3 loop is CASSVGGGATYGYTF. CDR3 DNA sequence: TGTGCCAGCAGCGTAGGTGGGGGGGCGACCTATGGCTACACCTTC. V usage is TRBV9 and J usage is TRBJ1-2, with a weak D call TRBD1 (6 bases). Looked up from germline, CDR1 is SGDLS and CDR2 is YYNGEE. Trimming removed 0 bases from V and 4 bases from J, with 13 bases in between. The CDR3 spans 15 residues.

This sequence joins TRBV29-1 and TRBJ1-4, with D perhaps matching TRBD1 (5 bases). Deletions cut 6 bases from V and 0 bases from J, with 8 bases between. The CDR3 contains 13 residues. The V gene's germline CDR1 is SQVTM and CDR2 ANQGSEA. The CDR3 DNA reads TGCAGCGTCGGGACGCCAACTAATGAAAAACTGTTTTTT. Protein product: CSVGTPTNEKLFF. Using reference TRBV29-1 and TRBJ1-4 for the parts outside the CDR3, the full variable domain is SAVISQKPSRDICQRGTSLTIQCQVDSQVTMMFWYRQQPGQSLTLIATANQGSEATYESGFVIDKFPISRPNLTFSTLTVSNMSPEDSSIYLCSVGTPTNEKLFFGSGTQLSVL.

This sequence joins TRBV2 and TRBJ1-6; 7 nucleotides agree with TRBD1. Trimming took 4 bases from V and 10 from J; bases not matched to a gene: 7. Looked up from germline, CDR1 is SNHLY and CDR2 is FYNNEI. The length of the CDR3 is 14 residues. CDR3 residues: CASSGQGVESPLHF. The CDR3 DNA reads as TGTGCCAGCAGTGGACAGGGTGTGGAGTCACCCCTCCACTTT.

The chain combines TRBV24-1 with TRBJ2-5; D uncertain. V shed 2 bases and J shed 8 bases, with 5 bases lying between them. The CDR3 runs 11 residues. Germline CDR1 reads KGHDR; CDR2 reads SFDVKD. DNA of the CDR3: TGTGCCACCAGTGATTGGAATACCCAGTACTTC. As protein: CATSDWNTQYF.

The chain has TRBV7-8 and TRBJ1-1, with 8 bases identical to TRBD1. Per the germline V gene, CDR1 is SGHVS and CDR2 is FQNEAQ. The CDR3 extends over 15 amino acids. The V segment lost 4 bases and the J segment 1 base; nucleotides outside the gene matches: 5. In DNA, the CDR3 is TGTGCCAGCAGCTCTCGGACAGGGCAGAACACTGAAGCTTTCTTT. It translates to CASSSRTGQNTEAFF.

The chain couples TRBV9 to TRBJ1-3; 7 nucleotides align to TRBD1. This CDR3 comprises 17 residues. With 0 bases clipped from V and 1 base from J, the junction kept 7 bases outside the gene matches. Germline CDR1 SGDLS, CDR2 YYNGEE. The CDR3 DNA reads TGTGCCAGCAGCGTAGAGGACAGGTGGCGTTCTGGAAACACCATATATTTT. This sequence encodes CASSVEDRWRSGNTIYF.

This chain links TRBV2 with TRBJ2-6; no reliable D call. CDR1 SNHLY and CDR2 FYNNEI come from the germline V gene. The CDR3 extends over 15 amino acids. Trimming took off 2 bases at V and 2 bases at J, with 7 bases between the two ends. The CDR3 loop reads CASSELVPGANVLTF. DNA for the CDR3: TGTGCCAGCAGTGAACTGGTACCTGGGGCCAACGTCCTGACTTTC.

This chain uses TRBV5-1 with TRBJ1-1; D is perhaps TRBD1 (6 bases). V was pared by 3 bases and J by 6 bases, with 18 bases between. Per the germline V gene, CDR1 is SGHRS and CDR2 is YFSETQ. This CDR3 spans 15 amino acids. The CDR3 loop is CASSSPSQGVSEAFF. The CDR3 DNA reads as TGCGCCAGCAGCTCGCCCTCACAGGGAGTCTCTGAAGCTTTCTTT. The variable domain in full, completed from reference TRBV5-1 and TRBJ1-1, reads KAGVTQTPRYLIKTRGQQVTLSCSPISGHRSVSWYQQTPGQGLQFLFEYFSETQRNKGNFPGRFSGRQFSNSRSEMNVSTLELGDSALYLCASSSPSQGVSEAFFGQGTRLTVV.

The chain recombines TRBV4-1 with TRBJ2-5, with TRBD1 as a possible D gene (5 bases). Germline CDR1 MGHRA, CDR2 YSYEKL. Trimming cost V 2 bases and J 5 bases, with 12 bases left between them. This CDR3 has 14 residues. CDR3 DNA: TGCGCCAGCAGCCAAAACAGGTATTTGGAGACCCAGTACTTC. This encodes CASSQNRYLETQYF.

The gene calls are TRBV2 and TRBJ1-2, with 8 bases that match TRBD1. With V trimmed by 4 bases and J by 2 bases, 6 bases remained unmatched. Germline-derived CDR1 and CDR2 are SNHLY and FYNNEI. The CDR3 covers 15 residues. CDR3 sequence: CASSARGQENYGYTF. The CDR3 DNA reads as TGTGCCAGCAGTGCGAGGGGACAGGAGAACTATGGCTACACCTTC. The full variable domain, rest sourced from reference TRBV2 and TRBJ1-2, is EPEVTQTPSHQVTQMGQEVILRCVPISNHLYFYWYRQILGQKVEFLVSFYNNEISEKSEIFDDQFSVERPDGSNFTLKIRSTKLEDSAMYFCASSARGQENYGYTFGSGTRLTVV.

The genes are TRBV15 and TRBJ2-6, with unresolved D. CDR1 and CDR2 (germline): LNHNV, YYDKDF (reference sequence). The ends were cut back, 5 bases at V and 0 bases at J, with 17 bases in the middle. This CDR3 has 18 residues. CDR3 bases: TGTGCCACCAGCGAGAGGCTGGGTGCTTCCTCTGGGGCCAACGTCCTGACTTTC. Amino acids: CATSERLGASSGANVLTF.

This sequence joins TRBV4-1 and TRBJ1-2; 7 nucleotides line up with TRBD1. Germline V lookup: CDR1 MGHRA, CDR2 YSYEKL. The V and J ends lost 6 bases and 0 bases, in that order; junction bases with no gene match: 7. The CDR3 spans 15 residues. The CDR3: CASRRPGGANYGYTF. In DNA form, the CDR3 reads TGCGCCAGCAGACGGCCAGGGGGGGCTAACTATGGCTACACCTTC.

The chain recombines TRBV12-3 or TRBV12-4 with TRBJ2-3, with D unclear. The ends were cut back, 3 bases at V and 0 bases at J, with 4 bases in the middle. The CDR3 covers 13 residues. In nucleotides, the CDR3 is TGTGCCAGCAGTTTTCTAAGCACAGATACGCAGTATTTT. Translating it yields CASSFLSTDTQYF.